The source of this T cell receptor (beta chain) is a study of vaccination and CD4 T cells after COVID-19. Study background: For post-vaccine samples, collection took place a median about 70 days after dose two, ranging from 14 to 241.

In germline, CDR1 is WNHNN, CDR2 SYGVQD (reference sequence). V gave up 2 bases and J gave up 6 bases, with 20 bases separating them. The CDR3 is made up of 17 amino acids. Treatment defined: roughly ten-day PBMC culture with coronavirus spike peptide pools or control peptides (ViraFEST assay). The Oncomine TCR Beta short-read assay sequenced DNA from cultured CD4+ T cells. Using its own MiXCR run on the PCR reads, TCRdb lists one record per CDR3 protein. The sample holds 15,000 to 20,000 distinct CDR3 sequences; approximately 27% are singletons and the top ten take about a tenth. In regard to this clonotype: Its target is unknown.

The V gene is TRBV10-1, the J gene TRBJ2-1; D is perhaps TRBD2 (6 bases). Material for sequencing was cultured CD4+ T cells from blood. The sequence derives from a human donor with COVID-19. CDR3 sequence reads: CASSEEEWRGGGNEQFF. In nucleotides, the CDR3 is TGCGCCAGCAGTGAGGAGGAGTGGCGGGGTGGCGGCAATGAGCAGTTCTTC.